The rows below give T cell receptor beta chains drawn from one sample of a study of CD8 T cells in Susac syndrome. Via MiXCR, TCRdb re-called the immunoSEQ multiplex PCR reads, giving one row per CDR3 protein. In the table there are 200,000 to 250,000 distinct CDR3 sequences, roughly 94% of which are singletons. Sequenced: CD4+ T cells from PBMCs. Receptors originate from a human donor with multiple sclerosis. Each CDR3 is given with its conserved first and last residue. The D gene is left open where the match is weak. Where a row states a size, it is once, few, many or the class of an expanded clone; other rows omit it.

D gene,V gene,J gene,clone size,CDR3 DNA,CDR3 protein
NA,TRBV9,TRBJ2-3,NA,TGTGCCAGCAGCGTAGACTCGTTTAGCACAGATACGCAGTATTTT,CASSVDSFSTDTQYF
NA,TRBV12-3/TRBV12-4,TRBJ1-5,NA,TGTGCCAGCAGCACCAGGGGAGGACAGCCCCAGCATTTT,CASSTRGGQPQHF
NA,TRBV7-2,TRBJ1-2,NA,TGTGCCAGCAGCAACCCAGCCGGGGCAAACTATGGCTACACCTTC,CASSNPAGANYGYTF
NA,TRBV12-3/TRBV12-4,TRBJ2-7,NA,TGTGCCAGCAGTCCCGGCGGGGGACAATACGAGCAGTACTTC,CASSPGGGQYEQYF
NA,TRBV29-1,TRBJ2-7,once,TGCAGCGTTGAAGGGATGGGACAAGACGAGCAGTACTTC,CSVEGMGQDEQYF
NA,TRBV30,TRBJ1-4,once,TGTGCCTGGAGTTCTGGGCAGAAGCGGGGAAAACTGTTTTTT,CAWSSGQKRGKLFF
NA,TRBV7-9,TRBJ2-6,NA,TGTGCCAGCAGCCCGAGGGCCCCTGGGGCCAACGTCCTGACTTTC,CASSPRAPGANVLTF
NA,TRBV12-3/TRBV12-4,TRBJ1-5,NA,TGTGCCAGCAGCCTTCGACAGAGCAATAGCAATCAGCCCCAGCATTTT,CASSLRQSNSNQPQHF
TRBD2,TRBV20-1,TRBJ2-1,NA,TGCAGTGCTAGGCCCGCGGGGGGGCGGTCGTCTGAGCAGTTCTTC,CSARPAGGRSSEQFF
TRBD2,TRBV29-1,TRBJ2-3,NA,TGCAGCATGGAGCGGGGGGTCGGATCAGATACGCAGTATTTT,CSMERGVGSDTQYF
TRBD1,TRBV27,TRBJ2-5,NA,TGTGCCAGCAGTTTACATGGGACAGGGGAGACCCAGTACTTC,CASSLHGTGETQYF
TRBD1,TRBV29-1,TRBJ2-1,NA,TGCAGCGTCGAGGGACAGAAAACCTACAATGAGCAGTTCTTC,CSVEGQKTYNEQFF
TRBD1,TRBV30,TRBJ2-4,NA,TGTGCCTGGAGTCAACAGGGGATCCCAAACATTCAGTACTTC,CAWSQQGIPNIQYF
NA,TRBV3-1,TRBJ2-7,NA,TGTGCCAGCAGCCAGGGCCGGGAGCAGTACTTC,CASSQGREQYF
NA,TRBV11-2,TRBJ1-6,NA,TGTGCCAGCAGTCACCTCGGGAACATTTCACCCCTCCACTTT,CASSHLGNISPLHF
TRBD1,TRBV5-4,TRBJ2-7,NA,TGTGCCAGCAGCACAGGACAGGGATCCTACGAGCAGTACTTC,CASSTGQGSYEQYF
NA,TRBV29-1,TRBJ2-7,once,TGCAGCGTTGAAATCGGACAGAACCAGTACTTC,CSVEIGQNQYF
NA,TRBV3-1,TRBJ2-3,NA,TGTGCCAGCAGCCAACAAGAGCCAGATACGCAGTATTTT,CASSQQEPDTQYF
NA,TRBV19,TRBJ1-5,NA,TGTGCCACAAAGGCCCTCCCGGGGAGCAATCAGCCCCAGCATTTT,CATKALPGSNQPQHF
NA,TRBV30,TRBJ2-6,NA,TGTGCCTGGAAGTCCTCTGGGGCCAACGTCCTGACTTTC,CAWKSSGANVLTF
TRBD1,TRBV24-1,TRBJ2-2,NA,TGTGCCACCAGGGAGACAGGGGCCGGGGAGCTGTTTTTT,CATRETGAGELFF
NA,TRBV19,TRBJ1-2,NA,TGTGCCAGTAGTCGGAGGGCTGGCTACACCTTC,CASSRRAGYTF
TRBD1,TRBV20-1,TRBJ1-6,NA,TGCAGTGCAAGCGGACAGGGATTATCACCCCTCCACTTT,CSASGQGLSPLHF
NA,TRBV20-1,TRBJ1-5,NA,TGCAGTGTTCGGACAGACAAAAATCAGCCCCAGCATTTT,CSVRTDKNQPQHF
NA,TRBV6-5,TRBJ2-5,NA,TGTGCCAGCAGTACAATGGGGGAGACCCAGTACTTC,CASSTMGETQYF
TRBD2,TRBV5-4,TRBJ2-3,NA,TGTGCCAGCTCGGGCGGGGGGGCCGAGGGCACAGATACGCAGTATTTT,CASSGGGAEGTDTQYF